This entry concerns a single T cell receptor beta chain. This record comes from a study of blood T cell repertoires in COVID-19. Background on the study: The samples span acute and convalescent COVID-19 from the United States, Italy and Spain.

Original handling: Scientists estimated how many nucleated cells there were by amplifying reference gene primers. TCRdb keeps only in-frame clones here, not all; method: immunoSEQ multiplex PCR. V and J calls and clone size come straight from that table; D and trimming were deduced from the DNA. The data contain roughly 67,000 clones, approximately 85% of them singletons. The material sequenced was peripheral blood. This receptor was taken from a man over 45 with acute or convalescent COVID-19.

CDR3 in amino acids: CASSVWWQGAVGELFF. As DNA, the CDR3 is TGTGCCAGTAGTGTTTGGTGGCAGGGGGCGGTCGGGGAGCTGTTTTTT. The chain joins TRBV19 to TRBJ2-2; 8 bases line up with TRBD1. Trimming removed 5 bases from V and 7 bases from J; junction bases left unmatched: 12. CDR3 length: 16 amino acids. The germline V gene encodes CDR1 LNHDA and CDR2 SQIVND (reference sequence).